This entry concerns a single T cell receptor beta chain. Germline-derived CDR1 and CDR2 are MNHEY and SVGEGT. Trimming pared 4 bases from V and 6 bases from J, leaving 12 bases between. The CDR3 spans 14 residues. Sequencing used immunoSEQ multiplex PCR; TCRdb keeps in-frame clones, though not all of them. The sample consists of some 35,000 clones, roughly 90% of them appearing once. This entry comes from a study of CD4 T cells in relation to SARS-CoV-2 and coronaviruses. The chain is built from TRBV6-2 or TRBV6-3 and TRBJ1-4, with unresolved D. Specimen: memory CD4+ T cells from PBMCs. The clonotype originates from an adult with COVID-19. In DNA, the CDR3 is TGTGCCAGCAGTTCAGTAGGCGCGCATGAAAAACTGTTTTTT. Its translation is CASSSVGAHEKLFF.